The entry that follows covers one T cell receptor (beta chain) sequence. This CDR3 contains 15 residues. The V segment lost 3 bases and the J segment 4 bases; nucleotides outside the gene matches: 7. Per the germline V gene, CDR1 is MNHEY and CDR2 is SVGAGI. The sample originates from a study of blood T cell repertoires in COVID-19. Study information: Samples representing acute and convalescent COVID-19 were sourced from the United States, Italy and Spain. Sources were T cells, B-cell-depleted T cells, or PBMCs; the material itself was cDNA or gDNA.

How the authors handled the data: Cell counts per sample came from amplifying reference gene primers. TCRdb keeps only in-frame clones here, not all; method: immunoSEQ multiplex PCR. Clonal size and the V and J genes are those of that table, whereas D and trimming came from the DNA. The data show 130,000 to 150,000 clones, around nine tenths seen once. Sequenced material: peripheral blood. The receptor was derived from a human donor in a cohort sampled during active COVID-19. V and J are TRBV6-5 and TRBJ2-3, with 7 bases aligning to TRBD1. For the CDR3, the DNA is TGTGCCAGCAGTTATCTCAGGGGGAAATCAGATACGCAGTATTTT. This gives the protein CASSYLRGKSDTQYF.